Below are 16 T cell receptor beta chains sequenced from a single sample in a study of blood T cells in healthy people across ages. The second PCR ran about 6 to 12 cycles with a sample-barcoded 5' primer and J-beta primers. A single record per CDR3 protein comes from TCRdb applying MiXCR to the 5' RACE reads. The sample includes around 1,800,000 distinct CDR3 sequences, about 39% of them seen just once. The specimen was blood. These receptors came from a human donor in good health.

This clonotype was detected a few times. The chain joins TRBV20-1 to TRBJ1-2; D call uncertain. V lost 3 bases and J lost 6, with 11 bases in between. Germline lookup yields CDR1 DFQATT and CDR2 SNEGSKA (reference sequence). CDR3 length: 12 residues. For the CDR3, the DNA is TGCAGTGCTAGCCCGGTTTGGGATGGCTACACCTTC. Translating it yields CSASPVWDGYTF.

This clonotype was observed a few times. The chain uses TRBV27 and TRBJ2-7; 8 nucleotides align to TRBD2. This CDR3 is 16 amino acids long. J gave up 3 bases and V 4 bases, and 11 bases lay outside the gene matches. Looked up from germline, CDR1 is MNHEY and CDR2 is SMNVEV (reference sequence). In DNA, the CDR3 is TGTGCCAGCAGTTACGCCGTGGCGGGGGGAATCTACGAGCAGTACTTC. Residues: CASSYAVAGGIYEQYF.

The rearrangement joins TRBV28 to TRBJ1-4, with D possibly being TRBD1 (6 bases). The CDR3 sequence is 16 residues long. Germline V gene sequence: CDR1 MDHEN, CDR2 SYDVKM. Trimming pared 2 bases from V and 5 bases from J, leaving 15 bases between. The CDR3 is CASSLGRGGRNEKLFF. The CDR3 region has the DNA TGTGCCAGCAGTTTAGGCCGGGGGGGGCGGAATGAAAAACTGTTTTTT.

The rearrangement links TRBV29-1 to TRBJ1-1; unclear D gene. The germline V gene has CDR1 SQVTM and CDR2 ANQGSEA. This CDR3 is 13 amino acids long. V was shortened by 6 bases and J by 0 bases, with 11 bases between the two germline ends. The CDR3 DNA follows: TGCAGCGTCGACCTTCCCATGAACACTGAAGCTTTCTTT. It is translated as CSVDLPMNTEAFF.

This clonotype was observed a handful of times. The chain combines TRBV20-1 with TRBJ2-3; TRBD2 agrees at 8 bases. The CDR3 length is 14 residues. CDR1 is DFQATT, CDR2 SNEGSKA, per germline (reference sequence). Trimming took 5 bases from V and 2 from J; bases not matched to a gene: 6. CDR3 bases: TGCAGTGCTGTCGGGGGGGGCGTCACAGATACGCAGTATTTT. It translates to CSAVGGGVTDTQYF.

This clonotype appeared a few times. This rearrangement joins TRBV12-3 or TRBV12-4 to TRBJ2-2; D call uncertain. Trimming left V 7 bases short and J 4 bases short, with 10 bases between. This CDR3 is built from 13 residues. The CDR3: CASTHRITGELFF. In DNA, the CDR3 is TGTGCCAGCACCCACCGAATCACCGGGGAGCTGTTTTTT.

This clonotype was seen a handful of times. V gene TRBV7-2 combines with J gene TRBJ1-2; no reliable D call. Trimming left V 3 bases short and J 0 bases short, with 11 bases between. CDR1 is SGHTA, CDR2 FQGNSA, per germline. This CDR3 contains 15 residues. This CDR3 is CASSFYPGANYGYTF. The CDR3 coding sequence is TGTGCCAGCAGCTTTTACCCGGGAGCTAACTATGGCTACACCTTC.

The genes are TRBV28 and TRBJ1-2; 7 bases align to TRBD1. V lost 5 bases, J lost 4 bases, and 7 bases stayed unmatched. Germline CDR1 reads MDHEN; CDR2 reads SYDVKM. CDR3 size: 14 residues. The CDR3 here is CASSPQGTSYGYTF. DNA for the CDR3: TGTGCCAGCAGTCCACAGGGGACTAGCTATGGCTACACCTTC.

The chain combines TRBV12-3 or TRBV12-4 with TRBJ2-4; 8 bases fit TRBD2. The ends lost 8 bases at V and 13 bases at J; junction bases unmatched: 10. There are 12 residues in the CDR3. Here the CDR3 reads CASSWREVKQYF. As DNA, the CDR3 is TGTGCCAGCTCCTGGCGGGAGGTGAAGCAGTACTTC.

This clonotype was counted a few times. The CDR3 sequence: CAWSVGINTEAFF. CDR3 DNA: TGTGCCTGGAGTGTAGGGATCAACACTGAAGCTTTCTTT. This rearrangement joins TRBV30 to TRBJ1-1; no reliable D call. CDR1 GTSNPN and CDR2 SVGIG come from the germline V gene (reference sequence). The CDR3 totals 13 residues. V was trimmed by 0 bases and J by 2 bases, leaving 7 bases between them.

The chain is built from TRBV29-1 and TRBJ2-1; TRBD2 matches at 8 bases. The CDR3 is 14 amino acids. Germline loops: CDR1 SQVTM, CDR2 ANQGSEA. V shed 4 bases, J shed 5 bases, and the junction held 7 bases outside the gene matches. The CDR3 loop is CSVGASGLNNEQFF. The CDR3 coding sequence is TGCAGCGTTGGGGCTAGCGGGCTGAACAATGAGCAGTTCTTC.

This clonotype showed up just once. This rearrangement joins TRBV20-1 to TRBJ2-1; D uncertain. CDR3 length equals 14 residues. CDR1 and CDR2 (germline): DFQATT, SNEGSKA (reference sequence). V gave up 6 bases and J gave up 7 bases, with 19 bases separating them. This CDR3 is CSAVVRSSNNEQFF. As DNA, the CDR3 is TGCAGTGCCGTAGTGCGGTCCTCGAATAATGAGCAGTTCTTC.

This clonotype was seen only a few times. The chain couples TRBV3-1 to TRBJ1-1, with D uncertain. This CDR3 has 15 amino acids. Per the germline V gene, CDR1 is LGHDT and CDR2 is YNNKEL (reference sequence). V was clipped by 1 base and J by 1 base, with 10 bases between them. In nucleotides, the CDR3 is TGTGCCAGCAGCCAAGTGGTACACTCGAACACTGAAGCTTTCTTT. Translation: CASSQVVHSNTEAFF.

The rearrangement joins TRBV6-1 to TRBJ2-5; 7 bases match TRBD2. Near its end, the DNA agrees better with TRBJ2-7, so the J call may be wrong. Germline V CDR1 and CDR2: MNHNS, SASEGT. This CDR3 is built from 14 residues. The CDR3 region is CASSEPLRGYEQYF. The CDR3 DNA sequence: TGTGCCAGCAGTGAGCCTTTGCGGGGGTACGAGCAGTACTTC.

The chain joins TRBV6-5 to TRBJ2-3; D is possibly TRBD2 (5 bases). V was shortened by 6 bases and J by 2 bases, with 12 bases between the two germline ends. Looked up from germline, CDR1 is MNHEY and CDR2 is SVGAGI. This CDR3 has 14 amino acids. The CDR3 nucleotides read TGTGCCAGCAGCACCCGGCGGGCCACAGATACGCAGTATTTT. Amino acid sequence: CASSTRRATDTQYF.

This clonotype came up a few times. The V and J genes are TRBV6-2 or TRBV6-3 and TRBJ1-5; the D is unclear. The germline gives CDR1 MNHEY, CDR2 SVGEGT. Trimming left V 6 bases short and J 7 bases short, with 13 bases between. The CDR3 loop spans 13 amino acids. This CDR3 is CASRAQESQPQHF. The CDR3, as DNA: TGTGCCAGCAGAGCTCAGGAGAGCCAGCCCCAGCATTTT.